These 32 T cell receptor beta chains were all obtained from the same sample, sequenced in a study of identical twins. In TCRdb, the 5' RACE reads were re-called with MiXCR into one record per CDR3 protein. The sample yields more than 350,000 distinct CDR3 sequences, 7% to 9.5% seen once. Source material: naive T cells sorted from blood. These receptors all stem from a woman in her forties or fifties in good health.

This clonotype was detected a few times. V usage is TRBV7-6 and J usage is TRBJ2-3; 7 bases map to TRBD2. The CDR3 runs 19 residues. Trimming took 0 bases from V and 2 from J; bases not matched to a gene: 14. Germline loops: CDR1 SGHVS, CDR2 FNYEAQ. The CDR3, as DNA: TGTGCCAGCAGCTTAGCGGGGGTGGAGCTAGCGGAACCCACAGATACGCAGTATTTT. This sequence encodes CASSLAGVELAEPTDTQYF.

This clonotype was seen many times. The V gene is TRBV24-1, the J gene TRBJ2-1; 8 nucleotides match TRBD2. J was trimmed by 7 bases and V by 4 bases; bases with no gene match: 14. The CDR3 totals 17 residues. Germline V gives CDR1 KGHDR, CDR2 SFDVKD. CDR3 sequence reads: CATSDPRGSGKGNEQFF. The CDR3 DNA follows: TGTGCCACCAGTGACCCTAGGGGTAGCGGGAAGGGGAATGAGCAGTTCTTC.

This clonotype was seen repeatedly, ten times or more. The CDR3 nucleotides are TGTGCCAGCGGCAAGGGCGCCTACAATGAGCAGTTCTTC. This sequence encodes CASGKGAYNEQFF. The chain couples TRBV7-9 to TRBJ2-1; no firm D call. In germline, CDR1 is SEHNR, CDR2 FQNEAQ (reference sequence). This CDR3 is 13 amino acids long. Trimming cost V 8 bases and J 2 bases, with 10 bases left between them.

This chain joins TRBV3-1 and TRBJ2-1; weak D call: TRBD2 (6 bases). Trimming left V 2 bases short and J 7 bases short, with 12 bases between. The CDR3 is 14 residues long. CDR1 LGHDT and CDR2 YNNKEL come from the germline V gene (reference sequence). The CDR3 loop is CASSQMSSANEQFF. CDR3 sequence (DNA): TGTGCCAGCAGCCAAATGTCTAGCGCGAATGAGCAGTTCTTC.

This clonotype came up many times. The chain has TRBV7-9 and TRBJ2-5, with D unclear. V gave up 3 bases and J gave up 5 bases, with 13 bases separating them. The CDR3 has 14 residues. CDR1 is SEHNR, CDR2 FQNEAQ, per germline (reference sequence). The CDR3 protein is CASSFQVEHETQYF. The CDR3 DNA is TGTGCCAGCAGCTTTCAGGTCGAGCATGAGACCCAGTACTTC.

This clonotype showed up many times. This chain links TRBV11-2 with TRBJ2-1; TRBD2 might be the D (6 bases). This CDR3 contains 10 residues. In germline, CDR1 is SGHAT, CDR2 FQNNGV. The DNA for the CDR3 is TGTACGAAATCGGGGGACTTACAGTTCTTC. Translation: CTKSGDLQFF.

The rearrangement links TRBV27 to TRBJ1-1; D unresolved. Looked up from germline, CDR1 is MNHEY and CDR2 is SMNVEV (reference sequence). The CDR3 is made up of 13 amino acids. V was clipped by 6 bases and J by 1 base, with 9 bases between them. DNA for the CDR3: TGTGCCAGCAGCCAGGAGGGGAACACTGAAGCTTTCTTT. Protein: CASSQEGNTEAFF.

This chain joins TRBV30 and TRBJ1-5; no clear D. This CDR3 spans 13 amino acids. V was shortened by 2 bases and J by 1 base, with 6 bases between the two germline ends. Germline V gene data show CDR1 as GTSNPN and CDR2 as SVGIG (reference sequence). This CDR3 reads CAWSYGSNQPQHF. CDR3 nucleotide sequence: TGTGCCTGGAGTTACGGCAGCAATCAGCCCCAGCATTTT.

This clonotype has ten or more counts. The chain links TRBV4-1 to TRBJ2-1; no reliable D call. Germline CDR1 and CDR2: MGHRA and YSYEKL. The CDR3 totals 14 residues. Trimming stripped 0 bases from V and 8 bases from J, with 11 bases between. The CDR3 DNA reads as TGCGCCAGCAGCCAAGATTTGGCGGCGGATGAGCAGTTCTTC. Translation gives CASSQDLAADEQFF.

This clonotype has more than one count but fewer than ten. This chain connects TRBV4-2 to TRBJ2-1, with 8 bases fitting TRBD1. CDR3 length: 15 residues. Germline loops: CDR1 LGHNA, CDR2 YNFKEQ. V shed 1 base, J shed 9 bases, and the junction held 8 bases outside the gene matches. This CDR3 reads CASSQGGDRPREQFF. CDR3 nucleotides: TGTGCCAGCAGCCAAGGAGGGGACAGGCCCCGTGAGCAGTTCTTC.

This clonotype was observed a few times. V and J are TRBV10-3 and TRBJ1-1; the D is unclear. This CDR3 has 15 residues. V lost 6 bases to trimming and J lost 0 bases, with 14 bases between them. Germline assignment: CDR1 ENHRY and CDR2 SYGVKD. The CDR3: CAIRIGLRMNTEAFF. The CDR3 coding sequence is TGTGCCATCAGGATCGGACTTCGTATGAACACTGAAGCTTTCTTT.

The chain links TRBV7-9 to TRBJ2-7; D is perhaps TRBD1 (6 bases). The germline V and J ends were trimmed by 4 bases and 3 bases, with 7 bases remaining between them. In germline, CDR1 is SEHNR, CDR2 FQNEAQ (reference sequence). The CDR3 totals 12 residues. The CDR3 here is CASSWTDYEQYF. The CDR3 bases are TGTGCCAGCAGCTGGACAGACTACGAGCAGTACTTC.

This clonotype was observed a handful of times. This chain joins TRBV3-1 and TRBJ1-4; no definite D call. V lost 1 base to trimming and J lost 7 bases, with 7 bases between them. CDR1 and CDR2 from the germline V gene are LGHDT and YNNKEL (reference sequence). The CDR3 has 13 residues. The CDR3 loop is CASSQGRSEKLFF. CDR3 in DNA: TGTGCCAGCAGCCAAGGGCGGTCTGAAAAACTGTTTTTT.

In the case of this clonotype: Just one base apart from a much larger clone, this may be a read error. This sequence joins TRBV12-3 or TRBV12-4 and TRBJ2-1; TRBD2 matches at 8 bases. The CDR3 loop spans 15 amino acids. The CDR3 bases are TGTGCCGGCAGGATAAGCGGGAGTCCCAACAATGAGCAGTTCTTC. This codes for CAGRISGSPNNEQFF.

Ten or more counts support this clonotype. CDR3: CASSLAPGEQYEQYV. The CDR3, as DNA: TGCGCCAGCAGCTTGGCCCCAGGGGAGCAATACGAGCAGTACGTC. The chain combines TRBV5-1 with TRBJ2-7, with a possible D match to TRBD1 (6 bases). The CDR3 sequence is 15 residues long. The germline V gene encodes CDR1 SGHRS and CDR2 YFSETQ. V lost 0 bases and J 4 bases, leaving 14 bases between the germline ends.

This clonotype has ten or more counts. CDR3 coding DNA: TGTGCCACCAGCAGAGTAAGGGGGGTGACCTATAATTCACCCCTCCACTTT. Encoded protein: CATSRVRGVTYNSPLHF. J is TRBJ1-6 and V is TRBV15; D might be TRBD1 (6 bases). With 1 base removed from V and 2 bases from J, the gap between germline ends came to 12 bases. The CDR3 length is 17 residues. Germline V gene data show CDR1 as LNHNV and CDR2 as YYDKDF (reference sequence).

The chain couples TRBV12-3 or TRBV12-4 to TRBJ1-1; D is ambiguous. The CDR3 runs to 15 residues. Trimming left V 6 bases short and J 0 bases short, with 14 bases between. The CDR3 sequence is CASSTQAQMNTEAFF. CDR3 bases: TGTGCCAGCAGCACGCAGGCCCAGATGAACACTGAAGCTTTCTTT.

The rearrangement uses TRBV5-1 and TRBJ2-5; either TRBD1 or TRBD2 may supply D (5 bases each). Germline CDR1 reads SGHRS; CDR2 reads YFSETQ. The V and J ends lost 4 bases and 5 bases respectively, with 15 bases between them. The CDR3 loop spans 14 amino acids. The CDR3 loop reads CASSDYGAGETQYF. CDR3 DNA: TGCGCCAGCAGCGATTACGGGGCAGGGGAGACCCAGTACTTC. Supplemented by reference TRBV5-1 and TRBJ2-5, the full variable domain reads KAGVTQTPRYLIKTRGQQVTLSCSPISGHRSVSWYQQTPGQGLQFLFEYFSETQRNKGNFPGRFSGRQFSNSRSEMNVSTLELGDSALYLCASSDYGAGETQYFGPGTRLLVL.

The chain carries TRBV4-1 and TRBJ2-2, with unresolved D. CDR3 size: 14 residues. CDR1 is MGHRA and CDR2 is YSYEKL in the germline V gene. V was pared by 4 bases and J by 6 bases, with 12 bases between. CDR3 residues: CASSLHLGSGELFF. CDR3 in DNA: TGCGCCAGCAGCCTGCATCTAGGATCCGGGGAGCTGTTTTTT.

This clonotype was seen more than once but under ten times. V is TRBV12-3 or TRBV12-4 and J is TRBJ2-3; no definite D call. V was trimmed by 7 bases and J by 2 bases, leaving 10 bases between them. The CDR3 contains 13 residues. CDR3 DNA: TGTGCCAGCAATCCGGTATTCACAGATACGCAGTATTTT. As protein: CASNPVFTDTQYF.

The V gene is TRBV5-1, the J gene TRBJ2-7; 7 nucleotides align to TRBD1. Germline V gene lookup returns CDR1 SGHRS and CDR2 YFSETQ. This CDR3 has 14 amino acids. The V gene end was trimmed by 4 bases and the J gene end by 1 base; junction bases not matched to a gene: 5. CDR3 in amino acids: CASSPSGQSYEQYV. The CDR3 DNA follows: TGCGCCAGCAGCCCGTCGGGACAGTCCTACGAGCAGTACGTC.

As for this clonotype: The missing conserved phenylalanine or tryptophan at the end of this CDR3 makes a read error likely. The rearrangement uses TRBV3-1 and TRBJ1-5; 8 nucleotides agree with TRBD1. CDR3 length: 15 residues. The V and J ends lost 4 bases and 5 bases, in that order; junction bases with no gene match: 7. CDR1 and CDR2 (germline): LGHDT, YNNKEL (reference sequence). CDR3 coding DNA: TGTGCCAGCAGCCGATCACAGGGGGGGTATCAGCCCCAGCATGTT. Its protein product is CASSRSQGGYQPQHV.

The chain uses TRBV4-1 and TRBJ1-6; tentatively, D is TRBD1 (5 bases). This CDR3 is built from 16 residues. The V end lost 0 bases, the J end lost 7 bases, and 13 bases lay between the germline ends. Germline V CDR1 and CDR2: MGHRA, YSYEKL. CDR3 amino acids: CASSQESGLLNSPLHF. CDR3 DNA: TGCGCCAGCAGCCAAGAATCGGGGCTCCTAAATTCACCCCTCCACTTT.

The rearrangement uses TRBV7-3 and TRBJ1-6; 7 bases align to TRBD1. V shed 4 bases and J 9 bases; nucleotides not matched to a gene: 3. The CDR3 contains 13 residues. Germline V gene lookup returns CDR1 SGHTA and CDR2 FQGTGA. CDR3 bases: TGTGCCAGCAGCTACAGGGGAGGTTCACCCCTCCACTTT. Amino acid sequence: CASSYRGGSPLHF.

This chain connects TRBV10-2 to TRBJ2-1; the D call may be TRBD1 or TRBD2 (5 bases each). V lost 6 bases and J 6 bases, leaving 18 bases between the germline ends. The length of the CDR3 is 15 residues. CDR1 and CDR2 from the germline V gene are WSHSY and SAAADI. CDR3 DNA sequence: TGCGCCAGCAGCTCCGGGACCCCTCTCGTCAATGAGCAGTTCTTC. Translated: CASSSGTPLVNEQFF.

There are many counts of this clonotype. V is TRBV12-3 or TRBV12-4 and J is TRBJ1-1; D remains ambiguous. This CDR3 has 11 residues. With 7 bases removed from V and 4 bases from J, the gap between germline ends came to 7 bases. In DNA form, the CDR3 reads TGTGCCAGCACTAGAGGCACTGAAGCTTTCTTT. Protein: CASTRGTEAFF.

The V and J genes are TRBV20-1 and TRBJ1-1; D not certain. CDR1 and CDR2 (germline): DFQATT, SNEGSKA (reference sequence). V was trimmed by 2 bases and J by 8 bases, leaving 9 bases between them. This CDR3 is built from 11 residues. The CDR3 protein is CSARIGPEAFF. CDR3 DNA: TGCAGTGCTAGAATTGGTCCAGAAGCTTTCTTT.

This chain joins TRBV5-6 and TRBJ2-3, with TRBD2 identical over 9 bases. In germline, CDR1 is SGHDT, CDR2 YYEEEE. With 1 base clipped from V and 7 bases from J, the junction kept 10 bases outside the gene matches. CDR3 length: 16 residues. The CDR3 is CASSLLAGVHTNTQYF. The CDR3 DNA follows: TGTGCCAGCAGCTTGTTAGCGGGAGTACACACGAATACGCAGTATTTT.

V is TRBV27 and J is TRBJ2-1; D is undetermined. This CDR3 has 15 amino acids. Germline CDR1 MNHEY, CDR2 SMNVEV (reference sequence). V was shortened by 5 bases and J by 4 bases, with 15 bases between the two germline ends. CDR3 in DNA: TGTGCCAGCAGTATTAGTGTTGAGACTTACAATGAGCAGTTCTTC. Its translation: CASSISVETYNEQFF.

The gene calls are TRBV12-3 or TRBV12-4 and TRBJ2-5; 8 positions match TRBD1. The CDR3 sequence is 15 residues long. The J segment lost 5 bases and the V segment lost 5 bases, leaving 10 bases of the junction unmatched. This CDR3 is CASSPRTGYFETQYF. CDR3 in DNA: TGTGCCAGCAGTCCACGGACAGGGTATTTTGAGACCCAGTACTTC.

This clonotype appeared many times. The rearrangement links TRBV29-1 to TRBJ2-2; no definite D call. Germline CDR1 SQVTM, CDR2 ANQGSEA. The CDR3 covers 14 residues. V dropped 0 bases and J dropped 7 bases, with 12 bases sitting between them. CDR3 sequence: CSVEDRVWDGELFF. CDR3 DNA sequence: TGCAGCGTTGAAGATAGGGTATGGGACGGGGAGCTGTTTTTT.

This clonotype was picked up many times. The V gene is TRBV20-1, the J gene TRBJ2-1; no reliable D call. CDR3 length: 14 residues. The ends were cut back, 1 base at V and 0 bases at J, with 7 bases in the middle. CDR1 and CDR2 (germline): DFQATT, SNEGSKA (reference sequence). In DNA form, the CDR3 reads TGCAGTGCTAGAGCCCATGGCTCCTACAATGAGCAGTTCTTC. This encodes CSARAHGSYNEQFF.